This entry describes one T cell receptor beta chain. The data stem from a study of blood T cell repertoires in COVID-19. Per the study methods: Amplification of reference gene primers provided the estimated nucleated cell counts. The table came from immunoSEQ multiplex PCR; TCRdb's copy has only in-frame clones and leaves some out. V, J and clone size are those of that table, while D and trimming were read from the DNA. The repertoire holds some 250,000 clones, with approximately 86% as singletons. This TCR came from a woman younger than 45 who had recovered from COVID-19. Specimen: peripheral blood.

This chain's CDR3 is CASSFGGVGYEQYF. CDR3 nucleotide sequence: TGTGCCAGCAGCTTTGGGGGGGTCGGCTACGAGCAGTACTTC. The chain combines TRBV11-2 with TRBJ2-7; 7 bases align to TRBD2. The V gene's germline CDR1 is SGHAT and CDR2 FQNNGV. The CDR3 contains 14 residues. The trim removed 3 bases at V and 3 bases at J, leaving 5 bases unmatched.